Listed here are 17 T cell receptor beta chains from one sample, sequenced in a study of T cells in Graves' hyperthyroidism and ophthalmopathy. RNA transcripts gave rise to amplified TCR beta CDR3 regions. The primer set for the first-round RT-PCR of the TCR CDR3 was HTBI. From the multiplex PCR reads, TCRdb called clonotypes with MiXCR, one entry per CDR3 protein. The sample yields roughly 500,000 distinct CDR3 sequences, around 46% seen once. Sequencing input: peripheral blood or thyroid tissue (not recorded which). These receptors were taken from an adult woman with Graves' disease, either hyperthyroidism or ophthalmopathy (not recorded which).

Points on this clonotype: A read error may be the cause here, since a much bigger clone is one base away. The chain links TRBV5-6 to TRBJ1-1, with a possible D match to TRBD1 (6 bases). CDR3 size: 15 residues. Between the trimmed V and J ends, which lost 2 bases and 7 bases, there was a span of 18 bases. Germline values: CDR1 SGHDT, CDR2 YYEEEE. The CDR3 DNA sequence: TGTGCCAGCAGCTTCGACCCCGCAGGGGAGGGTGAAGCTTTCTTT. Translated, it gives CASSFDPAGEGEAFF.

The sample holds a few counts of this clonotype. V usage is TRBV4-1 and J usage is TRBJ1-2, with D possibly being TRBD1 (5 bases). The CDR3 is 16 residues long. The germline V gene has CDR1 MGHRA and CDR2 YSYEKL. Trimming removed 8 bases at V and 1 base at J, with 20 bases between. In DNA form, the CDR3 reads TGCGCCAGCGCCACCAGCCGTGGGGGACTTAACTATGGCTACACCTTC. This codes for CASATSRGGLNYGYTF.

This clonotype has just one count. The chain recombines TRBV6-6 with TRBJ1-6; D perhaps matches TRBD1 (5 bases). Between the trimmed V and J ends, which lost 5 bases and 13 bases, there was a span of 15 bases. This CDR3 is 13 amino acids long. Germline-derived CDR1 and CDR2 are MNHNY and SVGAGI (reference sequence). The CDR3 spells CASSPGGGMPLHF. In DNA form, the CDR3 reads TGTGCCAGCAGTCCAGGCGGGGGGATGCCCCTCCACTTT.

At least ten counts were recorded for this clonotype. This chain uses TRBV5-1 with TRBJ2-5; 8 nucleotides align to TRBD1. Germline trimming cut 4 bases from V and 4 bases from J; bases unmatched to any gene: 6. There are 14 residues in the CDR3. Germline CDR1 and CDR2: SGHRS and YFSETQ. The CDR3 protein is CASSVRRGRETQYF. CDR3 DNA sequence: TGCGCCAGCAGCGTACGCAGGGGGCGAGAGACCCAGTACTTC.

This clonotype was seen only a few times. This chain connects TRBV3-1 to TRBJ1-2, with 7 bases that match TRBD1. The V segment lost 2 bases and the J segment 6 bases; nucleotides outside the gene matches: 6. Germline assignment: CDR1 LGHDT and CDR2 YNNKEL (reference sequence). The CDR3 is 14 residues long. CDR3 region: CASSQSDRDHGYTF. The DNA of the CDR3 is TGTGCCAGCAGCCAATCCGACAGGGATCATGGCTACACCTTC.

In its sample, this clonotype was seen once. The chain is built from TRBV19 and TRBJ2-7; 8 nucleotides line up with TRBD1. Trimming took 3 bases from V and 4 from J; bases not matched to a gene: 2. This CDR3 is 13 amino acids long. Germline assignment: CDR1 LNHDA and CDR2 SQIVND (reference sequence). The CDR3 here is CASSMQGAYEQYF. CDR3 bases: TGTGCCAGTAGTATGCAGGGGGCTTACGAGCAGTACTTC.

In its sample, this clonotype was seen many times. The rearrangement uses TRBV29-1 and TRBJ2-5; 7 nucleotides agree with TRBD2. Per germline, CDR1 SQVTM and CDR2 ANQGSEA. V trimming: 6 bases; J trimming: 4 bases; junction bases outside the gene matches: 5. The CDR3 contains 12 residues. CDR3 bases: TGCAGCGTGTGGGGGGAGGGAGAGACCCAGTACTTC. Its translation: CSVWGEGETQYF.

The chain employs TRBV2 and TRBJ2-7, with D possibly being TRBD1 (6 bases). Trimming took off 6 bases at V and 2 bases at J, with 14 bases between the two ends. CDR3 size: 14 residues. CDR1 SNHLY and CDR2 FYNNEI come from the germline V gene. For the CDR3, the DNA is TGTGCCAGCAGCGACGGGACACGAACCTACGAGCAGTACTTC. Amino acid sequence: CASSDGTRTYEQYF.

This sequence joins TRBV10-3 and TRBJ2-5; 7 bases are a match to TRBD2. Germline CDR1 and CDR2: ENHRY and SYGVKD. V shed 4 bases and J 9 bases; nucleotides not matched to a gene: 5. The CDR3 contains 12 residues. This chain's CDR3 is CAISGREMSQYF. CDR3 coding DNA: TGTGCCATCAGTGGGCGGGAGATGTCCCAGTACTTC.

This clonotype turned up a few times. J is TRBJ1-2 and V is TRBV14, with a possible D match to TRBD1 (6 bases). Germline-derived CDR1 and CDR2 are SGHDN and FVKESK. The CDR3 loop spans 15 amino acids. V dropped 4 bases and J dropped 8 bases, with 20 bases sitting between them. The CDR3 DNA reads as TGTGCCAGCAGCCCGGGACATTCCGACTTTAACGGCTACACCTTC. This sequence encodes CASSPGHSDFNGYTF.

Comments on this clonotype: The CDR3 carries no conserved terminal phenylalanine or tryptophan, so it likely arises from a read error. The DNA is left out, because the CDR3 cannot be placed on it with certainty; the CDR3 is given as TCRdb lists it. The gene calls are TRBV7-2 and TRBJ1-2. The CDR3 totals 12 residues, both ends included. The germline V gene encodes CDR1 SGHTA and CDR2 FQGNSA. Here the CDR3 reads CASSPQRAGHSY.

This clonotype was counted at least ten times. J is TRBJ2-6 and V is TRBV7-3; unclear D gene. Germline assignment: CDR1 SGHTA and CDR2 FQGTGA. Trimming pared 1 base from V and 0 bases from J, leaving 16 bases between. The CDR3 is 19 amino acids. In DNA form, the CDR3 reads TGTGCCAGCAGCTTAAACCCACCTACCTCCTTCTCTGGGGCCAACGTCCTGACTTTC. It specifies CASSLNPPTSFSGANVLTF.

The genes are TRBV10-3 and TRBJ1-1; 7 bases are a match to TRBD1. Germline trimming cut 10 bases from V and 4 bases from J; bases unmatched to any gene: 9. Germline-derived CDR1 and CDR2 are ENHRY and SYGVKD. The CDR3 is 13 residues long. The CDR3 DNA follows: TGTGCCACCGAAAGGACAGGCAGCACTGAAGCTTTCTTT. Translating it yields CATERTGSTEAFF.

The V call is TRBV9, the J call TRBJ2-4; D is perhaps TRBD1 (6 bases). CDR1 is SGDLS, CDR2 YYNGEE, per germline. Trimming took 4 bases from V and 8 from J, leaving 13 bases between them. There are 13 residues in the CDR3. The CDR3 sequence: CASSTGLRDIQYF. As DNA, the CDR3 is TGTGCCAGCAGCACAGGGCTTCGCGACATTCAGTACTTC.

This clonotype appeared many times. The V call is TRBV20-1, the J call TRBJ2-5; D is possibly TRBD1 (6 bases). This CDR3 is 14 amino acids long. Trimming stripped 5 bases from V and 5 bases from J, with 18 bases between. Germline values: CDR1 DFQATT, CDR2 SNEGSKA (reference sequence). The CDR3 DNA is TGCAGTGCTTCTCCGACAGGTCCAGGGGAGACCCAGTACTTC. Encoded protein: CSASPTGPGETQYF.

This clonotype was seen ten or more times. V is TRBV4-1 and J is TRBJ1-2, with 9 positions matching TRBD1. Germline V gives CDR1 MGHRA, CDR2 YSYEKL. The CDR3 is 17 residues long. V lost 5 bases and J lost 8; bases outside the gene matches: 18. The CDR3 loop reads CASSYLPGQGTERGYTF. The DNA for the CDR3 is TGCGCCAGCAGCTATCTACCGGGACAGGGAACGGAGAGAGGCTACACCTTC.

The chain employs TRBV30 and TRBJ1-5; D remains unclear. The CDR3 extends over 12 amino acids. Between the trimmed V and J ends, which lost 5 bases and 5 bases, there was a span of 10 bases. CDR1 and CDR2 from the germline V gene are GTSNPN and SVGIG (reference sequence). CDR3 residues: CAWGRADQPQHF. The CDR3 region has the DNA TGTGCCTGGGGAAGGGCGGATCAGCCCCAGCATTTT.